These T cell receptor beta chains were read from a single sample in a study of STAT3 mutations in large granular lymphocyte leukemia. Produced via immunoSEQ multiplex PCR; TCRdb's table is partial and in-frame only. Found here are 35,000 or so clones, about 88% of them singletons; the top ten hold over 0.35%. The specimen sequenced was PBMCs. The receptors originated from a human donor with T large granular lymphocyte leukemia. Some clones in this sample may be carry-over from other donors' samples. CDR3s include the opening cysteine and the closing phenylalanine or tryptophan. A D gene is named only where the DNA matches it firmly. The size field is filled for only some rows; it gives once, few, many or a size class.

>TRBV29-1|-|TRBJ1-3|TRBD1
TGCAGCGTTGAAGGGACAGGGGAAAACACCATATATTTT
CSVEGTGENTIYF
>TRBV11-2|-|TRBJ1-2|-
TGTGCCAGCAGCCTACCTAACTATGGCTACACCTTC
CASSLPNYGYTF
>TRBV30|-|TRBJ1-5|TRBD1
TGTGCCTGGCAGGGGGGACATAGCAATCAGCCCCAGCATTTT
CAWQGGHSNQPQHF
>TRBV5-1|-|TRBJ2-5|-
TGCGCCAGCAGCCGCCGGGCAGGGCCTCAAGAGACCCAGTACTTC
CASSRRAGPQETQYF
>TRBV6-5|-|TRBJ1-6|-
TGTGCCAGCACCCAGGGCCTCGGTTATGATTCACCCCTCCACTTT
CASTQGLGYDSPLHF
>TRBV30|-|TRBJ2-7|-
TGTGCCATTTTTCCCACAGGGGGGGTGTACGAGCAGTACTTC
CAIFPTGGVYEQYF
>TRBV29-1|-|TRBJ1-1|TRBD1
TGCAGCGTTGAAGACCTTGGGAGGGGGCAAATATTCGTGAACACTGAAGCTTTCTTT
CSVEDLGRGQIFVNTEAFF
>TRBV7-9|few|TRBJ2-2|TRBD2
TGTGCCAGCAGCTTGCGGGGGACTAACACCGGGGAGCTGTTTTTT
CASSLRGTNTGELFF
>TRBV28|-|TRBJ2-1|TRBD2
TGTGCCAGCCTCCCGGGGGGGGACATCCTAATTTACAATGAGCAGTTCTTC
CASLPGGDILIYNEQFF
>TRBV4-3|once|TRBJ2-1|TRBD1
TGCGCCAGCAGCCTAGGGACAGGGAGGCGGGTCTCCTACAATGAGCAGTTCTTC
CASSLGTGRRVSYNEQFF
>TRBV14|-|TRBJ2-1|TRBD1
TGTGCCAGCAGCCGAGGCCTTGGGACAGTAGTCGAAAATGAGCAGTTCTTC
CASSRGLGTVVENEQFF
>TRBV25-1|-|TRBJ2-1|-
TGTGCCAGCAGTGATAACGGGGGTAACTACAATGAGCAGTTCTTC
CASSDNGGNYNEQFF
>TRBV7-9|-|TRBJ1-2|TRBD1
TGTGCCAGCAGCCTCGCCGGGACAGCTAACTATGGCTACACCTTC
CASSLAGTANYGYTF
>TRBV7-9|-|TRBJ2-6|TRBD1
TGTGCCAGCAGCTTAGGGACAGGGGCTGGGGCCAACGTCCTGACTTTC
CASSLGTGAGANVLTF
>TRBV7-9|-|TRBJ1-1|-
TGTGCCAGCGCCTACCCCACTGAAGCTTTCTTT
CASAYPTEAFF
>TRBV10-3|-|TRBJ1-1|-
TGTGCCATCACAGGGGAGGGGCTGAACACTGAAGCTTTCTTT
CAITGEGLNTEAFF
>TRBV15|-|TRBJ1-1|-
TGTGCCACCAGCAGAGATCGGGCAGGTGAAGCTTTCTTT
CATSRDRAGEAFF
>TRBV4-2|-|TRBJ1-5|-
TGTGCCAGCAGCCAAGATTCGGGTTACAATCAGCCCCAGCATTTT
CASSQDSGYNQPQHF
>TRBV7-9|-|TRBJ1-4|TRBD1
TGTGCCAGCAGCCCCGACAGGGGTGAAGAAAAACTGTTTTTT
CASSPDRGEEKLFF
>TRBV18|once|TRBJ2-1|TRBD1
TGTGCCAGCTCACCGGGACAGGCGGACAATGAGCAGTTCTTC
CASSPGQADNEQFF
>TRBV30|-|TRBJ1-1|-
TGTGCCTGGAGTGGGCAGGGGAGGGACAACACTGAAGCTTTCTTT
CAWSGQGRDNTEAFF
>TRBV4-1|few|TRBJ1-6|TRBD1
TGCGCCAGCACTGGACAGGGGAATTCACCCCTCCACTTT
CASTGQGNSPLHF
>TRBV7-9|-|TRBJ1-1|-
TGTGCCAGCAGCTTGGGCCCCGTGGGGGACACTGAAGCTTTCTTT
CASSLGPVGDTEAFF
>TRBV7-9|-|TRBJ2-1|-
TGTGCCAGCAGCGCACAGGTTGAGCAGTTCTTC
CASSAQVEQFF
>TRBV18|-|TRBJ1-2|-
TGTGCCAGCTCCCCGGATGCTAACTATGGCTACACCTTC
CASSPDANYGYTF
>TRBV29-1|-|TRBJ2-7|TRBD1
TGCAGCGCAACAGGGACAGGGTCTTCCTACGAGCAGTACTTC
CSATGTGSSYEQYF
>TRBV5-1|-|TRBJ2-7|TRBD2
TGCGCCAGCAGCGGCGGGACTAGCGATCTCTACGAGCAGTACTTC
CASSGGTSDLYEQYF
>TRBV11-2|-|TRBJ2-5|TRBD1
TGTGCCAGCACTCCGGGACAGGCTGTGGAGACCCAGTACTTC
CASTPGQAVETQYF
>TRBV7-9|-|TRBJ2-3|-
TGTGCCAGCAGCTTAGGGAACTATCCCCGGCAGTATTTT
CASSLGNYPRQYF
>TRBV9|-|TRBJ1-2|-
TGTGCCAGCAGCCCTACCGGCCAGGTGGCGTACACCTTC
CASSPTGQVAYTF
>TRBV6-1|-|TRBJ2-6|-
TGTGCCAGCAGTGCGGACCGTCTGGGGGCTGGGGCCAACGTCCTGACTTTC
CASSADRLGAGANVLTF
>TRBV5-4|-|TRBJ1-4|-
TGTGCCAGCAGCTTCGGCAGGGGTAATGAAAAACTGTTTTTT
CASSFGRGNEKLFF
>TRBV4-1|-|TRBJ2-3|-
TGCGCCAGCAGCCAAGACGGCATAGGGGGCACAGATACGCAGTATTTT
CASSQDGIGGTDTQYF